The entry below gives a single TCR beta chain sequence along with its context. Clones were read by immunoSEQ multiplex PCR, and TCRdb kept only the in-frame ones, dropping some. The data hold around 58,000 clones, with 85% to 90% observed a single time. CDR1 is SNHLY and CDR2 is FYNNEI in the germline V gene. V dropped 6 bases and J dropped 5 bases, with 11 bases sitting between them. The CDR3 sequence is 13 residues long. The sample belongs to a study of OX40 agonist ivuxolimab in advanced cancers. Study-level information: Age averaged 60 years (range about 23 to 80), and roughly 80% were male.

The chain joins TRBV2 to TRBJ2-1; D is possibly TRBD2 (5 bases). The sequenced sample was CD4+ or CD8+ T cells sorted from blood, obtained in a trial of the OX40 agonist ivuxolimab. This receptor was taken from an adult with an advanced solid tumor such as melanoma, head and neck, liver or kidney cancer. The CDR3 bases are TGTGCCAGCAGGGAGGACTTCAACAATGAGCAGTTCTTC. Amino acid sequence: CASREDFNNEQFF.